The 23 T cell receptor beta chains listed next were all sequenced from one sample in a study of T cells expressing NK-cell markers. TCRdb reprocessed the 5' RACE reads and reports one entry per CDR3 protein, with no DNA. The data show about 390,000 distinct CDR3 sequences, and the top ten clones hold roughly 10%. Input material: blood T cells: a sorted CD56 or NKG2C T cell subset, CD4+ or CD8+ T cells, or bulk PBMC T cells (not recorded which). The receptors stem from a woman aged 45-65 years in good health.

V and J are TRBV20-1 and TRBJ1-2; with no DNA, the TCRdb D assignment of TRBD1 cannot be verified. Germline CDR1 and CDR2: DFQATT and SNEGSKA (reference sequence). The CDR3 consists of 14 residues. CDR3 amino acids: CSARETGTIYGYTF.

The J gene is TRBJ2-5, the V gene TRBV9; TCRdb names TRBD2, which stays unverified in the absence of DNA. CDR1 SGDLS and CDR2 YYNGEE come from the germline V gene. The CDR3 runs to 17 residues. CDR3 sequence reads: CASTPTSGRTSLEVQYF.

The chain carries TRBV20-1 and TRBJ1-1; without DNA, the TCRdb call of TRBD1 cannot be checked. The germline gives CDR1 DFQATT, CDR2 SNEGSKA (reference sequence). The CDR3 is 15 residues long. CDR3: CSARDWDRDSAEAFF.

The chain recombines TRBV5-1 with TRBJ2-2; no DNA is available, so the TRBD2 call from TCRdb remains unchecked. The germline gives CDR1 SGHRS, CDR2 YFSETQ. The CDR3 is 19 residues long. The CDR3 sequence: CASSLRLAGILSDTGELFF. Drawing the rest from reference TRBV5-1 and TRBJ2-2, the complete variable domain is KAGVTQTPRYLIKTRGQQVTLSCSPISGHRSVSWYQQTPGQGLQFLFEYFSETQRNKGNFPGRFSGRQFSNSRSEMNVSTLELGDSALYLCASSLRLAGILSDTGELFFGEGSRLTVL.

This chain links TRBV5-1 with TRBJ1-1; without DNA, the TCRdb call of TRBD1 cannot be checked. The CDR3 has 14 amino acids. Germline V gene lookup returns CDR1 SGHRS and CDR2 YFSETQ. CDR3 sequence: CASRGQGGGTEAFF.

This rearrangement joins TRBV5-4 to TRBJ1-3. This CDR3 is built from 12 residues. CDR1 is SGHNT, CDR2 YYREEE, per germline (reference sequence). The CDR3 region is CASSSRGNTIYF.

CDR3 residues: CASSIGSGVKNIQYF. The rearrangement joins TRBV19 to TRBJ2-4. The CDR3 covers 15 residues. Germline V gives CDR1 LNHDA, CDR2 SQIVND (reference sequence). The full variable domain, completed using reference TRBV19 and TRBJ2-4, is DGGITQSPKYLFRKEGQNVTLSCEQNLNHDAMYWYRQDPGQGLRLIYYSQIVNDFQKGDIAEGYSVSREKKESFPLTVTSAQKNPTAFYLCASSIGSGVKNIQYFGAGTRLSVL.

This chain's CDR3 is CASSVGVFTNTIYF. The rearrangement uses TRBV9 and TRBJ1-3. The CDR3 loop spans 14 amino acids. Germline loops: CDR1 SGDLS, CDR2 YYNGEE.

CDR3 region: CASSLDQPSGANVLTF. The chain has TRBV5-1 and TRBJ2-6. The germline CDR1 and CDR2 sequences are SGHRS and YFSETQ. The CDR3 consists of 16 residues.

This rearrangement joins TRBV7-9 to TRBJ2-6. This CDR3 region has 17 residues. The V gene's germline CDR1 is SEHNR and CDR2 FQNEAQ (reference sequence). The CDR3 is CASSLALGSSGANVLTF.

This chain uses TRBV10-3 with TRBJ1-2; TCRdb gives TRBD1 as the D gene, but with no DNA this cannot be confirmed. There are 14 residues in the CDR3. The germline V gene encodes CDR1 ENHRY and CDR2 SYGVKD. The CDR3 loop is CAISESWDSYGYTF.

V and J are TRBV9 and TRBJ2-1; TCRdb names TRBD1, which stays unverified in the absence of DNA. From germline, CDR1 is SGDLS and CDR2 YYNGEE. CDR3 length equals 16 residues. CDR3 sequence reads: CASSVAGQGFNNEQFF. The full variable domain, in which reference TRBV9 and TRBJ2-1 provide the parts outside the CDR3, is DSGVTQTPKHLITATGQRVTLRCSPRSGDLSVYWYQQSLDQGLQFLIQYYNGEERAKGNILERFSAQQFPDLHSELNLSSLELGDSALYFCASSVAGQGFNNEQFFGPGTRLTVL.

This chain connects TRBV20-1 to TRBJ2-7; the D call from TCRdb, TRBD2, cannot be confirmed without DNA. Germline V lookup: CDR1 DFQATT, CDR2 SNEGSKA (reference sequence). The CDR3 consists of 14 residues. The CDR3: CSASLASGGYEQYF.

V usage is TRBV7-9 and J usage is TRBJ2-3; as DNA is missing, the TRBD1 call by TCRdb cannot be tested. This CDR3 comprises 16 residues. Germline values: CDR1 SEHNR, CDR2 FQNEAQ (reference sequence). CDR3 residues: CASSWGRGLGTDTQYF.

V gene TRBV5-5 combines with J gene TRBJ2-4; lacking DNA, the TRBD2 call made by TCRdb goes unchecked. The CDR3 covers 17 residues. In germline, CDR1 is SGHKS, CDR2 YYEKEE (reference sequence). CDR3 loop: CASSLELAGGIKNIQYF.

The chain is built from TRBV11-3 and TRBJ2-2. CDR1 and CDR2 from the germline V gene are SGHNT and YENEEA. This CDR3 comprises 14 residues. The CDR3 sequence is CASSPLGSGGELFF.

The CDR3 region is CASSPGTGPGLAGVNEQYF. This sequence joins TRBV12-3 or TRBV12-4 and TRBJ2-7; the D gene TCRdb calls, TRBD2, cannot be checked with no DNA. This CDR3 comprises 19 residues.

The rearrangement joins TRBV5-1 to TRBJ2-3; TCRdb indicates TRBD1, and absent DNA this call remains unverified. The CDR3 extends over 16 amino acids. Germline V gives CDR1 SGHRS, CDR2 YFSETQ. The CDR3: CASSTQGVTSTDTQYF.

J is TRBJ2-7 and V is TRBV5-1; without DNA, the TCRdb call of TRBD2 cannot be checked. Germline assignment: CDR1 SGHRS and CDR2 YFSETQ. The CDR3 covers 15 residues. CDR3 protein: CASSLGELAGYEQYF.

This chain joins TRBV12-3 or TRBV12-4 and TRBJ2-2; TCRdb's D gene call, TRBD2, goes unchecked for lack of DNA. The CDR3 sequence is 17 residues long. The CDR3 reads CASSFLGEGLRPGELFF.

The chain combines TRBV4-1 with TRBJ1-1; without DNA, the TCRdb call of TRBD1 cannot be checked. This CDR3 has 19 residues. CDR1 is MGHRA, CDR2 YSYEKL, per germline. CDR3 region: CASSQEDLRDTPGDTEAFF.

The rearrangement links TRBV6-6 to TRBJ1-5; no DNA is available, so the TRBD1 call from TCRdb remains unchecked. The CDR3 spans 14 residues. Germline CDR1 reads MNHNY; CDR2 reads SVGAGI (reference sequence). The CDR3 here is CASSYTGSNQPQHF.

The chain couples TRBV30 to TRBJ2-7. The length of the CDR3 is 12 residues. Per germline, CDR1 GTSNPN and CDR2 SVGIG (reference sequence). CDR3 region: CAWSVLLNEQYF. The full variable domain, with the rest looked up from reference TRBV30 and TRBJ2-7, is SQTIHQWPATLVQPVGSPLSLECTVEGTSNPNLYWYRQAAGRGLQLLFYSVGIGQISSEVPQNLSASRPQDRQFILSSKKLLLSDSGFYLCAWSVLLNEQYFGPGTRLTVT.